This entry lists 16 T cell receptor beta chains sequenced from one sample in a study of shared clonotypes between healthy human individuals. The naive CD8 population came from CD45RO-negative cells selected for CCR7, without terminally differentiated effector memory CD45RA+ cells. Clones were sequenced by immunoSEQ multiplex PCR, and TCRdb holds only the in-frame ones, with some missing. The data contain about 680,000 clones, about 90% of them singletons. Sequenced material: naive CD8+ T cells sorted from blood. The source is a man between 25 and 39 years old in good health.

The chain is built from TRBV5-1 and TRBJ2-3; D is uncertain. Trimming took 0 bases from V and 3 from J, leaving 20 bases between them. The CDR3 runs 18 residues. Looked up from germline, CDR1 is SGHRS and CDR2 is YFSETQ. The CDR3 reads CASSLAPLITLGTDTQYF. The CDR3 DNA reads TGCGCCAGCAGCTTGGCCCCTCTCATTACACTTGGGACAGATACGCAGTATTTT.

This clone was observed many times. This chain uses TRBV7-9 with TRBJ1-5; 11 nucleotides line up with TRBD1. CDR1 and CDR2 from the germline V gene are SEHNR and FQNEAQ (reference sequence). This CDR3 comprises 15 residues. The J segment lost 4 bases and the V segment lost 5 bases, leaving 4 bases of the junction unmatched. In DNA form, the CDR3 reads TGTGCCAGCAGCACGGGACAGGGGGGAAATCAGCCCCAGCATTTT. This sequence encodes CASSTGQGGNQPQHF.

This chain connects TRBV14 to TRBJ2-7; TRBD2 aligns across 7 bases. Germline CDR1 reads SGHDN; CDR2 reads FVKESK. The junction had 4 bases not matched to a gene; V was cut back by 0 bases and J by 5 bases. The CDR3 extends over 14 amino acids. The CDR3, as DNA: TGTGCCAGCAGCCAAGATCAGCGGGGTAACGAGCAGTACTTC. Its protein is CASSQDQRGNEQYF. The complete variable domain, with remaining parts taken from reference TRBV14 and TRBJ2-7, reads EAGVTQFPSHSVIEKGQTVTLRCDPISGHDNLYWYRRVMGKEIKFLLHFVKESKQDESGMPNNRFLAERTGGTYSTLKVQPAELEDSGVYFCASSQDQRGNEQYFGPGTRLTVT.

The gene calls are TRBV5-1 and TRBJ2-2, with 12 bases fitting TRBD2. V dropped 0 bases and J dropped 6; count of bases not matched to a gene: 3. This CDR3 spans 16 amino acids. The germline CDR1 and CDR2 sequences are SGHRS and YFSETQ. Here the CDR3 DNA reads TGCGCCAGCAGCTTGGCCCTAGCGGGAGGGCCCGGGGAGCTGTTTTTT. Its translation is CASSLALAGGPGELFF.

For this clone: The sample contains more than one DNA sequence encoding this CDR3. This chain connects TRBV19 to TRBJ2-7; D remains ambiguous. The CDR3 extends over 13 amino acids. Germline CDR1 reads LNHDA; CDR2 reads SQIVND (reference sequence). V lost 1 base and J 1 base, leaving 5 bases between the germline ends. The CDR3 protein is CASSIVGSYEQYF. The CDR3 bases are TGTGCCAGTAGTATAGTTGGATCCTACGAGCAGTACTTC.

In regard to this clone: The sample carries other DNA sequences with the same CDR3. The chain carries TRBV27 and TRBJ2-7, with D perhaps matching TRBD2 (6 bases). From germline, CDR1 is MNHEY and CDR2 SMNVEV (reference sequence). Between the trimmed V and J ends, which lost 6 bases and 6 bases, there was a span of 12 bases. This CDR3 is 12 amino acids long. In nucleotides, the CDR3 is TGTGCCAGCAGCTTACTAGCAGGCGAGCAGTACTTC. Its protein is CASSLLAGEQYF.

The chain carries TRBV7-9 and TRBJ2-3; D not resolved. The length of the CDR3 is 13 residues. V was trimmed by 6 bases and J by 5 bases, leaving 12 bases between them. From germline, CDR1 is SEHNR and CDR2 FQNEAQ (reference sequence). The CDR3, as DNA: TGTGCCAGCAGTTCGTCGCAGGAAGATACGCAGTATTTT. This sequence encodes CASSSSQEDTQYF.

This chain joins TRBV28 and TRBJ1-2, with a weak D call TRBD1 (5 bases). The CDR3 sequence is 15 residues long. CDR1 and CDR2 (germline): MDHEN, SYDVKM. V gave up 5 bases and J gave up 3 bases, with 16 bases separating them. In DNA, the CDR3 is TGTGCCAGCAGTCCCACTACCAGGGTATACTATGGCTACACCTTC. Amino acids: CASSPTTRVYYGYTF.

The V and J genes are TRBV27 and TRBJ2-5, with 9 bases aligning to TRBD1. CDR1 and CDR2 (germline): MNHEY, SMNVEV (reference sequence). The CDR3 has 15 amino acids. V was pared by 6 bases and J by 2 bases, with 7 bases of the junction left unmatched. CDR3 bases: TGTGCCAGCAGACCCCAGGGGACAGGGCAAGAGACCCAGTACTTC. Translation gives CASRPQGTGQETQYF.

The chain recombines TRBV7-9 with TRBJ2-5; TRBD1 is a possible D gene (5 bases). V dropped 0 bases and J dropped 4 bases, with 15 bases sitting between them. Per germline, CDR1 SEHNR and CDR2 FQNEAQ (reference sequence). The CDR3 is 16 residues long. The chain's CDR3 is CASSLADSLHGETQYF. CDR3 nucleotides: TGTGCCAGCAGCTTAGCCGACAGCCTACACGGAGAGACCCAGTACTTC.

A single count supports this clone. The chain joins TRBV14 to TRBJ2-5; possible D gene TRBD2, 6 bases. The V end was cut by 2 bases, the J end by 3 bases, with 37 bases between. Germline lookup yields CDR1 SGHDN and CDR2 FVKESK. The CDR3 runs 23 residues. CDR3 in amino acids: CASSQYTPGSPNDSKYWEETQYF. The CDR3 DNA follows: TGTGCCAGCAGCCAATACACGCCCGGGAGCCCGAACGACTCGAAATATTGGGAAGAGACCCAGTACTTC.

The CDR3 region has the DNA TGTGCCAGTTCTCCCCGAGGGAGTAGGATTGACGAGCAGTACTTC. Its translation is CASSPRGSRIDEQYF. The chain couples TRBV19 to TRBJ2-7, with a weak D call TRBD2 (5 bases). Germline V gene lookup returns CDR1 LNHDA and CDR2 SQIVND (reference sequence). This CDR3 has 15 residues. The ends were cut back, 8 bases at V and 5 bases at J, with 22 bases in the middle. Looking up the rest from reference TRBV19 and TRBJ2-7 gives the full variable domain: DGGITQSPKYLFRKEGQNVTLSCEQNLNHDAMYWYRQDPGQGLRLIYYSQIVNDFQKGDIAEGYSVSREKKESFPLTVTSAQKNPTAFYLCASSPRGSRIDEQYFGPGTRLTVT.

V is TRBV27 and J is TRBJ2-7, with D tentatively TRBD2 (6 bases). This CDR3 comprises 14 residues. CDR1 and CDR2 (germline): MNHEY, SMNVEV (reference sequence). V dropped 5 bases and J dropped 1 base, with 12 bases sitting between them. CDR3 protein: CASSGTVVSYEQYF. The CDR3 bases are TGTGCCAGCAGTGGGACTGTTGTTTCCTACGAGCAGTACTTC.

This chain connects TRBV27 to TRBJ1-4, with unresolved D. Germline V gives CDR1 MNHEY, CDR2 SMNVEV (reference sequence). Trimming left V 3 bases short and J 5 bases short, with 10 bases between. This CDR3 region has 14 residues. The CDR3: CASSFDGPNEKLFF. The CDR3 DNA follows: TGTGCCAGCAGTTTCGACGGCCCAAATGAAAAACTGTTTTTT.

In DNA form, the CDR3 reads TGTGCCAGCAGCATCGCAGCAGCACCGGTCCACGAGCAGTACTTC. Its protein product is CASSIAAAPVHEQYF. The chain couples TRBV11-1 to TRBJ2-7; D unclear. From germline, CDR1 is SGHAT and CDR2 FQDESV (reference sequence). Trimming took 5 bases from V and 5 from J, leaving 19 bases between them. The CDR3 sequence is 15 residues long.

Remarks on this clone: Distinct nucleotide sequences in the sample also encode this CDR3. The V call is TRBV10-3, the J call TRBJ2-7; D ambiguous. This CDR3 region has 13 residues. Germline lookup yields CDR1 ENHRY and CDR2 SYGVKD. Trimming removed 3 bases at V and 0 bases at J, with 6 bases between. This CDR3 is CAISEGSSYEQYF. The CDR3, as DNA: TGTGCCATCAGTGAAGGCAGCTCCTACGAGCAGTACTTC.